Following are 2 T cell receptor beta chains from one sample sequenced in a study of T cell changes during pregnancy in multiple sclerosis. This table comes from immunoSEQ multiplex PCR, and its TCRdb copy is limited to in-frame clones, with some not included. This sample has around 80,000 clones, with 90% to 95% found just once. Source: peripheral blood, taken before pregnancy. Source of these receptors: a female donor with multiple sclerosis, enrolled in a pregnancy study.

This chain uses TRBV19 with TRBJ2-7; 9 bases are a match to TRBD1. The V and J ends lost 7 bases and 3 bases, in that order; junction bases with no gene match: 7. This CDR3 region has 14 residues. CDR1 is LNHDA and CDR2 is SQIVND in the germline V gene (reference sequence). The CDR3 DNA is TGTGCCAGTACCTGGGGACAGGGTGACTACGAGCAGTACTTC. Protein product: CASTWGQGDYEQYF.

J is TRBJ1-1 and V is TRBV13; no clear D gene. Germline CDR1 and CDR2: PRHDT and FYEKMQ (reference sequence). V lost 0 bases to trimming and J lost 6 bases, with 20 bases between them. The CDR3 contains 17 residues. The CDR3 region has the DNA TGTGCCAGCAGCTTAGGGTTAGGAGGTCGTCCCACTTCTGAAGCTTTCTTT. Amino acid sequence: CASSLGLGGRPTSEAFF.